This TCR beta chain was identified in a study of blood T cell repertoires in COVID-19. About the research overall: The study drew acute and convalescent COVID-19 samples from the United States, Italy and Spain. The analysed material was cDNA or gDNA that came from T cells, B-cell-depleted T cells, or PBMCs.

Enrolled during active infection, Seattle patients were then followed longitudinally. The assay was immunoSEQ multiplex PCR, and TCRdb's table has in-frame clones only and misses some. Of more than 200,000 clones listed, around 84% are singletons. This CDR3 is 16 amino acids long. The germline V gene has CDR1 SGHRS and CDR2 YFSETQ. With 4 bases clipped from V and 5 bases from J, the junction kept 3 bases outside the gene matches. Sequencing was performed on peripheral blood. This receptor was taken from an older woman with COVID-19, enrolled during active disease. The rearrangement joins TRBV5-1 to TRBJ2-1; 16 bases agree with TRBD2. The CDR3 here is CASSRGLAGGDNEQFF. CDR3 DNA sequence: TGCGCCAGCAGCAGGGGACTAGCGGGAGGGGACAATGAGCAGTTCTTC.